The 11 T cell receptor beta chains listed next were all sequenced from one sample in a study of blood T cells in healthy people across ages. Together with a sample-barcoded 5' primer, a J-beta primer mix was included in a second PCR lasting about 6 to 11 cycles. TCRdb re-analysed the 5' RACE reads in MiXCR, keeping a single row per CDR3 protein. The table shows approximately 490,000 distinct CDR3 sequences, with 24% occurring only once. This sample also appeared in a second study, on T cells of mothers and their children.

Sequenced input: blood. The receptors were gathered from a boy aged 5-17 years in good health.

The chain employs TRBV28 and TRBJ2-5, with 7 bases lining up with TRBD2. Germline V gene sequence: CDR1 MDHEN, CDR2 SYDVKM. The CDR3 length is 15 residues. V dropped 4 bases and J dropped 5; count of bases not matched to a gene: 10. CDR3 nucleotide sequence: TGTGCCAGCAGTTGGAGAGCGGGGTTCGGGGAGACCCAGTACTTC. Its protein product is CASSWRAGFGETQYF. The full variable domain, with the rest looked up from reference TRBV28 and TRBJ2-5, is DVKVTQSSRYLVKRTGEKVFLECVQDMDHENMFWYRQDPGLGLRLIYFSYDVKMKEKGDIPEGYSVSREKKERFSLILESASTNQTSMYLCASSWRAGFGETQYFGPGTRLLVL.

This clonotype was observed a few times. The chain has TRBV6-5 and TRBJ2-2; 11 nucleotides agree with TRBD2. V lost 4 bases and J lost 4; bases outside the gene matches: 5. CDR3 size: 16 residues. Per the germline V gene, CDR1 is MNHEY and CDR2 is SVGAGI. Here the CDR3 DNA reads TGTGCCAGCAGTTCTTGGGGACTAGCGGTCACCGGGGAGCTGTTTTTT. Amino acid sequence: CASSSWGLAVTGELFF.

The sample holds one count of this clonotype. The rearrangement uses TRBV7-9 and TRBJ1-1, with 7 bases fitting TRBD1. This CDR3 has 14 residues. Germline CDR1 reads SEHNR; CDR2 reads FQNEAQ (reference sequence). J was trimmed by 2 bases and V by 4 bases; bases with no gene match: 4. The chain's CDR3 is CASSWTGPNTEAFF. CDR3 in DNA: TGTGCCAGCAGCTGGACAGGACCAAACACTGAAGCTTTCTTT.

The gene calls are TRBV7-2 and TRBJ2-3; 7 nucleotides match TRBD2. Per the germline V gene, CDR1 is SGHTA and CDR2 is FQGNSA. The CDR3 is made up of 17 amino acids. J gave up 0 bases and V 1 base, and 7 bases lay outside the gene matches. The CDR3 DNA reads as TGTGCCAGCAGCTTAGGCGCTAGCGGCTCTAGCACAGATACGCAGTATTTT. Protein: CASSLGASGSSTDTQYF.

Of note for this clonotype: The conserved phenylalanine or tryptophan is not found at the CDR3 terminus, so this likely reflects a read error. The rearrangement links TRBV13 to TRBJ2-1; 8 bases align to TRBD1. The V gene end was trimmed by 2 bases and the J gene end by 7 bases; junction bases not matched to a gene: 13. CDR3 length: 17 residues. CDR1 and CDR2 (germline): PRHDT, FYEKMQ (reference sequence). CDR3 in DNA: TGTGCCAGCAGCTTATCCCACAGGGGGAGTTCTGGGAATGAGCAGTTCATC. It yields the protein CASSLSHRGSSGNEQFI.

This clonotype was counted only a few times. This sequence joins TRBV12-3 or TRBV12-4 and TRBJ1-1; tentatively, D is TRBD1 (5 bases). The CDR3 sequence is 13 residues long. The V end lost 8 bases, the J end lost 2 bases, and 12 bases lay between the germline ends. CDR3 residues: CASFGTFNTEAFF. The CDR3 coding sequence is TGTGCCAGCTTTGGGACGTTTAACACTGAAGCTTTCTTT.

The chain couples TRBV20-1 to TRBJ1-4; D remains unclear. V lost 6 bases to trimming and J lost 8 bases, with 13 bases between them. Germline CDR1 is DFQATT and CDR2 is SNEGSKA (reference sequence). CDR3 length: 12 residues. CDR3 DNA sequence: TGCAGTGCACGACCCCAACGCGAAAAACTGTTTTTT. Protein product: CSARPQREKLFF.

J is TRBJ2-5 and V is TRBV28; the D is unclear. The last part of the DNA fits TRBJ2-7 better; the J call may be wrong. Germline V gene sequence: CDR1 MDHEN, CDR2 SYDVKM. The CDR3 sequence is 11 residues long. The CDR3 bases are TGTGCCAGCAGTTCCCCGCGCGAGCAGTACTTC. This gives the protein CASSSPREQYF.

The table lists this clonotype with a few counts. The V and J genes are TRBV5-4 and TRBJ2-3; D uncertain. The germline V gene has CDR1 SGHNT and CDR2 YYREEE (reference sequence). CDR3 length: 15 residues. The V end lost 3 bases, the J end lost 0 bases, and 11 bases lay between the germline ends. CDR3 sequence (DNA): TGTGCCAGCAGCTCGCGGACCCAGAGCACAGATACGCAGTATTTT. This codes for CASSSRTQSTDTQYF.

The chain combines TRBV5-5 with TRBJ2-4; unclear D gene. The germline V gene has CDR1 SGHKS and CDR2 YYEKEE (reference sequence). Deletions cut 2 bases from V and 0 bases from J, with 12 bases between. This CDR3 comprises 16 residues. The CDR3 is CASSLGQPLAKNIQYF. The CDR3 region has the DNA TGTGCCAGCAGCTTAGGCCAGCCTTTAGCCAAAAACATTCAGTACTTC.

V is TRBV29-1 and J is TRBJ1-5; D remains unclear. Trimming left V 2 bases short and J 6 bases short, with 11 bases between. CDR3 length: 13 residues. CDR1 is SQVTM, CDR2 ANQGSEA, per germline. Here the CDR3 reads CSVELREGQPQHF. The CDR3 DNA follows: TGCAGCGTTGAATTACGGGAAGGTCAGCCCCAGCATTTT.